A selection of T cell receptor beta chains follows, all from one sample in a study of T cell changes during pregnancy in multiple sclerosis. Clones were sequenced by immunoSEQ multiplex PCR, and TCRdb holds only the in-frame ones, with some missing. Counted here are over 45,000 clones, 80% to 95% occurring once; the ten biggest clones make up around 2%. The specimen comprised peripheral blood, sampled in the third trimester of pregnancy. These TCRs come from a female donor with multiple sclerosis, enrolled in a pregnancy study. Each CDR3 is given with its conserved first and last residue. The D gene is left open where the match is weak. Size values are once, few and many counts, or a class for expanded clones, and some rows have none.

>-|TRBJ1-3|TRBV19|-
CASSIASGPGNTIYF
TGTGCCAGTAGTATAGCATCGGGTCCTGGAAACACCATATATTTT
>-|TRBJ2-2|TRBV29-1|-
CSVSGSGTGELFF
TGCAGCGTTTCCGGCTCGGGCACCGGGGAGCTGTTTTTT
>once|TRBJ2-2|TRBV19|-
CASKRTLTGELFF
TGTGCCAGTAAGCGGACCTTAACCGGGGAGCTGTTTTTT
>few|TRBJ1-3|TRBV27|-
CASSLSPGFSGNTIYF
TGTGCCAGCAGTTTATCTCCGGGATTCTCTGGAAACACCATATATTTT
>-|TRBJ2-7|TRBV15|TRBD1
CATSREKGTGFHEQYF
TGTGCCACCAGCAGAGAAAAGGGGACAGGGTTCCACGAGCAGTACTTC
>-|TRBJ1-4|TRBV6-5|-
CASSYLGRDKEKLFF
TGTGCCAGCAGTTACCTGGGTCGGGATAAAGAAAAACTGTTTTTT
>-|TRBJ2-2|TRBV6-5|TRBD1
CASSTTGGVAGELFF
TGTGCCAGCAGTACTACAGGGGGCGTCGCCGGGGAGCTGTTTTTT
>-|TRBJ2-7|TRBV4-1|TRBD2
CASSQRGLAGEAYEQYF
TGCGCCAGCAGCCAAAGGGGACTAGCGGGAGAGGCCTACGAGCAGTACTTC
>-|TRBJ2-1|TRBV27|TRBD2
CASSRLAGGGYNEQFF
TGTGCCAGCAGTAGACTAGCGGGAGGGGGATACAATGAGCAGTTCTTC
>-|TRBJ2-1|TRBV27|TRBD1
CASSRQGRGSYNEQFF
TGTGCCAGCAGCCGACAGGGCAGGGGCTCCTACAATGAGCAGTTCTTC
>-|TRBJ2-7|TRBV4-2|-
CASSQEFVNFADKSEQYF
TGTGCCAGCAGCCAAGAATTTGTCAACTTCGCCGACAAGAGCGAGCAGTACTTC
>once|TRBJ2-3|TRBV28|TRBD2
CASSPRGTSGRTDTQYF
TGTGCCAGCAGCCCCCGAGGGACTAGCGGGAGGACAGATACGCAGTATTTT
>-|TRBJ1-2|TRBV4-3|TRBD1
CASSQGGTGGYGYTF
TGCGCCAGCAGCCAAGGGGGGACAGGGGGATATGGCTACACCTTC
>-|TRBJ2-5|TRBV14|-
CASSLRDFQETQYF
TGTGCCAGCAGCCTACGGGACTTCCAAGAGACCCAGTACTTC
>-|TRBJ2-1|TRBV6-5|TRBD1
CASSFRTGYNEQFF
TGTGCCAGCAGTTTCCGGACAGGCTACAATGAGCAGTTCTTC
>-|TRBJ2-7|TRBV6-1|TRBD1
CASRDRVSYEQYF
TGTGCCAGCAGGGACAGGGTTTCCTACGAGCAGTACTTC
>-|TRBJ2-7|TRBV10-3|-
CAISVSYEQYF
TGTGCCATCAGTGTCAGCTACGAGCAGTACTTC
>-|TRBJ2-5|TRBV20-1|-
CSARETQYF
TGCAGTGCCAGAGAGACCCAGTACTTC
>-|TRBJ1-2|TRBV4-2|-
CASSQGRENSGYTF
TGTGCCAGCAGCCAAGGCCGGGAAAATTCTGGCTACACCTTC
>-|TRBJ2-1|TRBV6-5|TRBD2
CASSYSKIAGGHEQFF
TGTGCCAGCAGTTACTCGAAAATAGCGGGAGGCCATGAGCAGTTCTTC
>-|TRBJ2-3|TRBV4-2|TRBD1
CASSQEMGTGPDTQYF
TGTGCCAGCAGCCAAGAGATGGGGACAGGGCCAGATACGCAGTATTTT
>-|TRBJ2-7|TRBV29-1|TRBD1
CSVDPRGRNEQYF
TGCAGCGTTGACCCCAGGGGGCGAAACGAGCAGTACTTC
>-|TRBJ1-5|TRBV5-1|TRBD1
CASSTTGGNQPQHF
TGCGCCAGCAGCACTACAGGGGGAAATCAGCCCCAGCATTTT
>-|TRBJ1-5|TRBV2|TRBD1
CASSGRGSNQPQHF
TGTGCCAGCAGTGGCAGGGGGAGCAATCAGCCCCAGCATTTT
>-|TRBJ2-3|TRBV2|-
CASSDLGPSRDTQYF
TGTGCCAGCAGTGATCTGGGCCCCAGTAGGGATACGCAGTATTTT
>-|TRBJ1-3|TRBV25-1|TRBD1
CASSVDPRQGESGNTIYF
TGTGCCAGCAGTGTGGACCCCAGACAGGGCGAATCTGGAAACACCATATATTTT
>-|TRBJ2-7|TRBV4-3|-
CASSDTILDSFGNEQYF
TGCGCCAGCAGTGACACTATTCTGGACTCGTTCGGGAACGAGCAGTACTTC
>once|TRBJ2-7|TRBV5-4|TRBD2
CASSFGGIGVTSGYEQYF
TGTGCCAGCAGCTTTGGGGGTATTGGGGTGACTAGCGGCTACGAGCAGTACTTC
>-|TRBJ2-5|TRBV7-2|-
CASSLVAGTGETQYF
TGTGCCAGCAGCTTAGTCGCGGGTACCGGGGAGACCCAGTACTTC
>-|TRBJ2-3|TRBV28|TRBD1
CASSFTGGYLTDTQYF
TGTGCCAGCAGTTTTACAGGGGGCTACTTAACAGATACGCAGTATTTT
>-|TRBJ2-1|TRBV10-2|-
CASSPDTGGEQFF
TGCGCCAGCTCCCCGGACACGGGCGGTGAGCAGTTCTTC
>-|TRBJ2-1|TRBV7-6|TRBD2
CASSLTPNSGTSGEQFF
TGTGCCAGCAGCTTAACCCCCAACAGCGGGACCAGTGGTGAGCAGTTCTTC
>-|TRBJ2-1|TRBV6-1|TRBD2
CASSGILAGGNNEQFF
TGTGCCAGCAGTGGGATATTAGCGGGAGGGAACAATGAGCAGTTCTTC
>-|TRBJ2-7|TRBV30|-
CAWSGPPQGVYEQYF
TGTGCCTGGAGTGGGCCCCCTCAGGGCGTGTACGAGCAGTACTTC
>-|TRBJ2-7|TRBV27|TRBD1
CASSNGHRGSYEQYF
TGTGCCAGCAGTAACGGGCACAGGGGGAGCTACGAGCAGTACTTC
>once|TRBJ1-4|TRBV2|-
CASSDLRGYNEKLFF
TGTGCCAGCAGTGATTTGCGGGGTTATAATGAAAAACTGTTTTTT
>-|TRBJ2-1|TRBV19|TRBD2
CASSNHASGGLNEQFF
TGTGCCAGTAGTAACCATGCGTCGGGAGGGCTAAATGAGCAGTTCTTC
>-|TRBJ2-1|TRBV7-9|-
CASSPRVGSYNEQFF
TGTGCCAGCAGCCCCCGGGTTGGCTCCTACAATGAGCAGTTCTTC
>-|TRBJ2-7|TRBV7-2|-
CASSETGMDEQYF
TGTGCCAGCAGCGAGACCGGGATGGACGAGCAGTACTTC
>once|TRBJ2-5|TRBV27|-
CASSAQGAETQYF
TGTGCCAGCAGTGCGCAGGGTGCTGAGACCCAGTACTTC
>-|TRBJ2-7|TRBV7-9|TRBD2
CASSRTGTSVGEQYF
TGTGCCAGCAGCCGAACCGGGACTAGTGTTGGGGAGCAGTACTTC
>-|TRBJ2-7|TRBV7-2|-
CASSLDSRFYEQYF
TGTGCCAGCAGCTTAGATTCTCGGTTCTACGAGCAGTACTTC
>-|TRBJ2-5|TRBV10-3|TRBD2
CAISESGGSAGYQETQYF
TGTGCCATCAGTGAGTCGGGGGGGTCAGCGGGATATCAAGAGACCCAGTACTTC
>-|TRBJ1-2|TRBV6-5|-
CASRARGMRGYTF
TGTGCCAGCAGGGCCCGGGGGATGCGTGGCTACACCTTC
>-|TRBJ1-4|TRBV28|-
CASRDDTPNEKLFF
TGTGCCAGCAGAGATGACACTCCTAATGAAAAACTGTTTTTT
>-|TRBJ2-7|TRBV18|TRBD2
CASSPGGYYYEQYF
TGTGCCAGCTCACCCGGGGGGTATTACTACGAGCAGTACTTC
>-|TRBJ2-7|TRBV2|-
CASSQDSFQQYF
TGTGCCAGCAGTCAGGACAGCTTCCAGCAGTACTTC
>-|TRBJ1-1|TRBV7-6|-
CASSLQSAGYNTEAFF
TGTGCCAGCAGCTTACAGTCGGCAGGGTATAACACTGAAGCTTTCTTT
>-|TRBJ1-3|TRBV9|-
CASSVDNNSGNTIYF
TGTGCCAGCAGCGTAGATAACAACTCTGGAAACACCATATATTTT
>-|TRBJ1-2|TRBV6-5|TRBD1
CASRFGTDPPHGYTF
TGTGCCAGCAGATTCGGGACAGATCCCCCCCATGGCTACACCTTC
>-|TRBJ2-7|TRBV28|TRBD1
CASSPGQGTSEQYF
TGTGCCAGCAGCCCGGGACAGGGGACAAGCGAGCAGTACTTC
>-|TRBJ1-2|TRBV5-6|-
CASSLVGGGNGYTF
TGTGCCAGCAGCTTGGTCGGGGGAGGGAATGGCTACACCTTC
>-|TRBJ1-1|TRBV7-9|-
CASSLDTGRNTEAFF
TGTGCCAGCAGCTTAGATACAGGGAGGAACACTGAAGCTTTCTTT
>-|TRBJ2-1|TRBV9|TRBD1
CASSSTRDRLYEQFF
TGTGCCAGCAGCTCCACCCGGGACAGGTTATATGAGCAGTTCTTC
>-|TRBJ2-5|TRBV28|-
CASGKQGVATQYF
TGTGCCAGCGGCAAACAGGGAGTAGCGACCCAGTACTTC
>-|TRBJ1-5|TRBV7-8|-
CASSSAGWALYSNQPQHF
TGTGCCAGCAGCTCCGCCGGTTGGGCCCTCTATAGCAATCAGCCCCAGCATTTT
>-|TRBJ1-4|TRBV6-1|-
CASSEPLTLNEKLFF
TGTGCCAGCAGTGAACCTTTGACATTGAATGAAAAACTGTTTTTT
>-|TRBJ1-3|TRBV2|-
CASRRQASGNTIYF
TGTGCCAGCCGCCGACAGGCATCTGGAAACACCATATATTTT